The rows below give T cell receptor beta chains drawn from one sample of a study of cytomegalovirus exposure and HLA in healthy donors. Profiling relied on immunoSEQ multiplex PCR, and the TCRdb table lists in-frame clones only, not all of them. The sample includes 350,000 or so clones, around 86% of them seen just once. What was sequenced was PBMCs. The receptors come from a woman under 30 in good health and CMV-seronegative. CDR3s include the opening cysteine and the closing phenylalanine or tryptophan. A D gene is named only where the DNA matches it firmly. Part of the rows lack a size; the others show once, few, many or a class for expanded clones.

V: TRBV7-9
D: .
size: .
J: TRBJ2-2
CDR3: CASSTGQAGSTGELFF
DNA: TGTGCCAGCAGCACCGGACAGGCGGGGAGCACCGGGGAGCTGTTTTTT

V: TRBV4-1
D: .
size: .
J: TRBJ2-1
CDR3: CASSPGSVGVEQFF
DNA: TGCGCCAGCAGCCCCGGCTCCGTAGGGGTTGAGCAGTTCTTC

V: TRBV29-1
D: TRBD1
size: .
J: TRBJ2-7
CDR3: CSVGRDRDYEQYF
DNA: TGCAGCGTCGGACGGGACAGGGACTACGAGCAGTACTTC

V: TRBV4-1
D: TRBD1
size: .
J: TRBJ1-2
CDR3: CASSHPPTGAYGYTF
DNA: TGCGCCAGCAGCCATCCCCCGACAGGGGCTTATGGCTACACCTTC

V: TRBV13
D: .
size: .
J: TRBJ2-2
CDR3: CASSLTAIGVGELFF
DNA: TGTGCCAGCAGCTTAACGGCTATCGGGGTTGGGGAGCTGTTTTTT

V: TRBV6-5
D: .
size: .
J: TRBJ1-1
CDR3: CASTQPTGNTEAFF
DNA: TGTGCCAGCACTCAACCGACAGGGAACACTGAAGCTTTCTTT

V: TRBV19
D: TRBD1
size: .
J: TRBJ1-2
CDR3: CASSSTGDYGYTF
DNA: TGTGCCAGTAGTTCTACAGGGGACTATGGCTACACCTTC

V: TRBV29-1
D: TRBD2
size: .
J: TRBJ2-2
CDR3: CSVDARGVNTGELFF
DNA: TGCAGCGTTGATGCCCGGGGGGTGAACACCGGGGAGCTGTTTTTT

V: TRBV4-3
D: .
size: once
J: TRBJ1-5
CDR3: CASSQDPIGGGNQPQHF
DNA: TGCGCCAGCAGCCAAGATCCTATAGGGGGAGGCAATCAGCCCCAGCATTTT

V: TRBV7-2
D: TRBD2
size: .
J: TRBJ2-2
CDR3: CASSDRLAGAGELFF
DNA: TGTGCCAGCAGCGACAGACTAGCGGGAGCCGGGGAGCTGTTTTTT

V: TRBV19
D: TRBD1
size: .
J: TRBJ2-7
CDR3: CASSTTGTGLNEQYF
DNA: TGTGCCAGTAGTACTACAGGGACAGGGCTAAACGAGCAGTACTTC

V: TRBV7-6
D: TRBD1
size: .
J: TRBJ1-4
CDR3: CASSLMTGFSTNEKLFF
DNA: TGTGCCAGCAGCTTAATGACAGGGTTTTCAACTAATGAAAAACTGTTTTTT

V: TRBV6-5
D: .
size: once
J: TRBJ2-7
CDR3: CASSYSTRGLEQYF
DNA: TGTGCCAGCAGTTACTCGACCAGGGGTCTCGAGCAGTACTTC

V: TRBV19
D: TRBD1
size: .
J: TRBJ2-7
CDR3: CASSIDRTGPYEQYF
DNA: TGTGCCAGTAGTATAGACAGGACAGGACCCTACGAGCAGTACTTC

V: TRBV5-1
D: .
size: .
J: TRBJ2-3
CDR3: CASSLARQATDTQYF
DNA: TGCGCCAGCAGCTTGGCAAGGCAGGCCACAGATACGCAGTATTTT

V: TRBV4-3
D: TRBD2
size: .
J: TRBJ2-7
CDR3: CASSQALLAGDYEQYF
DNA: TGCGCCAGCAGCCAAGCTTTACTAGCGGGAGACTACGAGCAGTACTTC

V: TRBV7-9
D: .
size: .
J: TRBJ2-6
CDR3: CASSHGRESSGANVLTF
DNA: TGTGCCAGCAGCCACGGACGGGAAAGCTCTGGGGCCAACGTCCTGACTTTC

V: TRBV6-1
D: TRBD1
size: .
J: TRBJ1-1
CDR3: CASSEIRTGAGGAFF
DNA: TGTGCCAGCAGTGAAATCCGGACAGGGGCTGGTGGGGCTTTCTTT

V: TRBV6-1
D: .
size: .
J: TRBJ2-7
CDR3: CASSEGGGGQYF
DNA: TGTGCCAGCAGTGAGGGGGGAGGGGGGCAGTACTTC

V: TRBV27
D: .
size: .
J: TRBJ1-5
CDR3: CASRPGGNQPQHF
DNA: TGTGCCAGCAGGCCGGGAGGCAATCAGCCCCAGCATTTT

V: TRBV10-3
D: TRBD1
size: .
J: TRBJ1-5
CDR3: CAISAFGTDSNQPQHF
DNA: TGTGCCATCAGTGCCTTCGGGACAGATAGCAATCAGCCCCAGCATTTT

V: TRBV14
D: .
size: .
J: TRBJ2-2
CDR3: CASSLLRYGELFF
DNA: TGTGCCAGCAGCCTTTTGCGGTACGGGGAGCTGTTTTTT

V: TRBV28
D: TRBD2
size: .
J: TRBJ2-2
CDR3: CASSPPDGRGIGELFF
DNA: TGTGCCAGCAGTCCCCCGGACGGGAGGGGGATCGGGGAGCTGTTTTTT

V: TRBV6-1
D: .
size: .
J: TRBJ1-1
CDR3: CASSHPGRNTEAFF
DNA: TGTGCCAGCAGCCACCCGGGTAGGAACACTGAAGCTTTCTTT

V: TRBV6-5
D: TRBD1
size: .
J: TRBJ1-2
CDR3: CASSYRPGTGDGYTF
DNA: TGTGCCAGCAGTTACCGTCCCGGGACAGGGGACGGCTACACCTTC

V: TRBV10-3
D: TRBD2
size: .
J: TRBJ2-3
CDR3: CAISVVRAGADTQYF
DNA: TGTGCCATCAGTGTTGTCCGGGCGGGGGCAGATACGCAGTATTTT

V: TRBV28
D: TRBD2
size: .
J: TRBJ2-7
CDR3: CASSSGTSVSPSSYEQYF
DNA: TGTGCCAGCAGCTCCGGGACTAGCGTATCCCCCAGCTCCTACGAGCAGTACTTC

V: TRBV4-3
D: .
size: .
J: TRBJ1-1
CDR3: CASSQGQGNTEAFF
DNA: TGCGCCAGCAGCCAAGGTCAGGGGAACACTGAAGCTTTCTTT

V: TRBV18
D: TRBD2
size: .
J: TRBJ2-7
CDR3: CASSLSSGPYEQYF
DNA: TGTGCCAGCTCGCTTTCTAGCGGCCCCTACGAGCAGTACTTC

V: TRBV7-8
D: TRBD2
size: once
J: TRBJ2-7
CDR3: CASSATLAGSSYEQYF
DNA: TGTGCCAGCAGCGCGACCCTAGCGGGGAGTTCCTACGAGCAGTACTTC

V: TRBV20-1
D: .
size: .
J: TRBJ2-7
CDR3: CSASAGDEQYF
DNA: TGCAGTGCTAGTGCAGGGGACGAGCAGTACTTC

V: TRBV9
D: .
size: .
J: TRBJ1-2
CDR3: CASRAGQLGGYTF
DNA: TGTGCCAGCAGAGCAGGGCAGTTGGGTGGCTACACCTTC

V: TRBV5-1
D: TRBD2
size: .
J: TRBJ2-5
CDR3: CASSLGAGGPETQYF
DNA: TGCGCCAGCAGCTTGGGAGCGGGAGGGCCGGAGACCCAGTACTTC

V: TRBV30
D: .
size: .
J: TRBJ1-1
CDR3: CAWSHNTFTEAFF
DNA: TGTGCCTGGAGCCACAACACATTCACTGAAGCTTTCTTT

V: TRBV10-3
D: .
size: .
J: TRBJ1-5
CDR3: CAISDSDRSNQPQHF
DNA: TGTGCCATCAGTGATTCGGACAGATCTAATCAGCCCCAGCATTTT

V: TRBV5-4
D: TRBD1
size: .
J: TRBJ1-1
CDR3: CASSPDRANTEAFF
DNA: TGTGCCAGCAGCCCGGACAGGGCCAACACTGAAGCTTTCTTT

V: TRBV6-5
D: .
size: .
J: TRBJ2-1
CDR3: CASSYSYSMEQFF
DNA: TGTGCCAGCAGTTACTCCTATTCAATGGAGCAGTTCTTC

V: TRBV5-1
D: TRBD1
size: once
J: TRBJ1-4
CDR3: CASRSDRTWEKLFF
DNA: TGCGCCAGCCGATCGGACAGGACATGGGAAAAACTGTTTTTT

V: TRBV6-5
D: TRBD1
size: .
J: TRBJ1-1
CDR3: CASSPPGQGATKAFF
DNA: TGTGCCAGCAGTCCCCCAGGGCAGGGGGCTACGAAAGCTTTCTTT

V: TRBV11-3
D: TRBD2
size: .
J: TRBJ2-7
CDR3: CASSQGLPPYEQYF
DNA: TGTGCCAGCAGCCAGGGACTACCTCCCTACGAGCAGTACTTC

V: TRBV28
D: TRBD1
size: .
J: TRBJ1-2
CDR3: CASGLDRAPYGYTF
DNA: TGTGCCAGCGGCTTGGACAGGGCTCCCTATGGCTACACCTTC

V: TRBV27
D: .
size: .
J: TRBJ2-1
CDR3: CASSLAGRDHNEQFF
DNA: TGTGCCAGCAGTTTAGCGGGAAGGGACCACAATGAGCAGTTCTTC